Detailed here is one T cell receptor beta chain. Its antigen is as yet unknown. Noted time point: cycle 4 day 1 (C4D1), after more than five weeks of nivolumab. Every patient was affected by relapse after autologous stem cell transplantation, while exposure to brentuximab vedotin was not uniform. The protocol was immunoSEQ multiplex PCR, while the TCRdb copy is restricted to in-frame clones and leaves out a portion. The sample shows 30,000 or so clones, 80% of them seen only once. The data were taken from a study of PD-1 blockade in classical Hodgkin lymphoma. Study details: Administration of nivolumab to patients was at 3 mg/kg intravenously every 2 weeks. Study results and caveats: Relapsed/refractory patients reportedly had lower baseline diversity than newly diagnosed patients.

Between the trimmed V and J ends, which lost 2 bases and 4 bases, there was a span of 8 bases. This CDR3 contains 13 residues. Germline CDR1 MNHEY, CDR2 SVGAGI. The clonotype was recovered from a human donor with classical Hodgkin lymphoma. Sequences were derived from peripheral blood mononuclear cells (PBMCs), sampled before the fourth cycle of nivolumab. This chain joins TRBV6-5 and TRBJ1-2; D may be TRBD1 (5 bases). CDR3 nucleotides: TGTGCCAGCAGTTACCAGGGCGGCTATGGCTACACCTTC. Its protein product is CASSYQGGYGYTF.